These 8 T cell receptor beta chains came from one sample sequenced in a study of T-cell reconstitution after alpha-beta-depleted transplantation in children. Molecular barcoding with unique molecular identifiers was used for the TCRbeta library. One entry per CDR3 protein results from TCRdb running MiXCR on the PCR reads. The table has about 980,000 distinct CDR3 sequences, roughly 31% seen once. The sample consisted of PBMCs, mostly from graft donor cells, taken 360 days after TCRalphabeta/CD19-depleted stem cell transplant. These receptors were obtained from a boy under three years old who had a stem cell transplant for SCID, so the T cells may come from the graft donor.

This clonotype was recorded a few times. The chain couples TRBV27 to TRBJ2-3, with a weak D call TRBD2 (5 bases). V lost 5 bases and J 6 bases, leaving 12 bases between the germline ends. Germline loops: CDR1 MNHEY, CDR2 SMNVEV (reference sequence). The CDR3 is 13 amino acids. CDR3 DNA sequence: TGTGCCAGCAGTATAATGGAGGCCGATACGCAGTATTTT. Translation: CASSIMEADTQYF.

This clonotype was detected ten times or more. The chain links TRBV29-1 to TRBJ1-2; no firm D call. Germline V gives CDR1 SQVTM, CDR2 ANQGSEA. Trimming took 1 base from V and 5 from J, leaving 14 bases between them. The CDR3 length is 14 residues. The CDR3 DNA follows: TGCAGCGTTGAAGCGGAGGGAAGCGGGTATGGCTACACCTTC. Translated: CSVEAEGSGYGYTF.

In this sample, this clonotype turned up a few times. This chain uses TRBV18 with TRBJ2-6; D unclear. V lost 3 bases to trimming and J lost 0 bases, with 12 bases between them. Germline CDR1 reads KGHSH; CDR2 reads LQKENI. The CDR3 contains 17 residues. CDR3 amino acids: CASSPPESPSGANVLTF. CDR3 DNA: TGTGCCAGCTCACCTCCTGAGAGTCCCTCTGGGGCCAACGTCCTGACTTTC. The variable domain in full, with the rest retrieved from reference TRBV18 and TRBJ2-6, is NAGVMQNPRHLVRRRGQEARLRCSPMKGHSHVYWYRQLPEEGLKFMVYLQKENIIDESGMPKERFSAEFPKEGPSILRIQQVVRGDSAAYFCASSPPESPSGANVLTFGAGSRLTVL.

The chain combines TRBV7-2 with TRBJ1-1; D gene unclear. The CDR3 is 14 residues long. V was cut by 4 bases and J by 0 bases, with 9 bases left in between. CDR1 and CDR2 from the germline V gene are SGHTA and FQGNSA. CDR3 sequence (DNA): TGTGCCAGCAGCTCGGACGGAGTGAACACTGAAGCTTTCTTT. Residues: CASSSDGVNTEAFF.

The rearrangement uses TRBV6-1 and TRBJ2-7; 7 positions match TRBD2. The germline V gene encodes CDR1 MNHNS and CDR2 SASEGT. The V segment lost 7 bases and the J segment 5 bases; nucleotides outside the gene matches: 8. This CDR3 region has 13 residues. The CDR3 protein is CASTRGGVDEQYF. CDR3 DNA sequence: TGTGCCAGCACCCGGGGAGGGGTGGACGAGCAGTACTTC.

The gene calls are TRBV7-2 and TRBJ2-6; D is tentatively TRBD1 or TRBD2 (5 bases each). Trimming took 5 bases from V and 3 from J, leaving 11 bases between them. The CDR3 contains 15 residues. Germline V gene sequence: CDR1 SGHTA, CDR2 FQGNSA. The CDR3, as DNA: TGTGCCAGCAGCGTGGCGAGGGGTGGGGCCAACGTCCTGACTTTC. Residues: CASSVARGGANVLTF. Filled out from reference TRBV7-2 and TRBJ2-6, the complete variable domain reads GAGVSQSPSNKVTEKGKDVELRCDPISGHTALYWYRQSLGQGLEFLIYFQGNSAPDKSGLPSDRFSAERTGGSVSTLTIQRTQQEDSAVYLCASSVARGGANVLTFGAGSRLTVL.

V is TRBV2 and J is TRBJ2-1; tentatively, D is TRBD2 (7 bases). CDR3 length: 15 residues. The V gene's germline CDR1 is SNHLY and CDR2 FYNNEI. The V and J ends lost 3 bases and 4 bases respectively, with 13 bases between them. The CDR3 here is CASSDTGGWYNEQFF. The CDR3 DNA sequence: TGTGCCAGCAGTGACACGGGGGGCTGGTACAATGAGCAGTTCTTC.

The genes are TRBV6-1 and TRBJ2-5; 7 bases map to TRBD1. The length of the CDR3 is 15 residues. The V segment lost 6 bases and the J segment 4 bases; nucleotides outside the gene matches: 11. Germline CDR1 is MNHNS and CDR2 is SASEGT. In nucleotides, the CDR3 is TGTGCCAGCAGCTCCGGGACAGCACACTCAGAGACCCAGTACTTC. It specifies CASSSGTAHSETQYF.